This T cell receptor (beta chain) comes out of a study of cytomegalovirus exposure and HLA in healthy donors. Study-level results: Later analysis found that TCR beta chains associated with HLA were more clonally expanded than other, equally common chains. In vitro work confirmed that three CMV-associated chains recognize CMV antigens. Being productive about 87% or about 30% of the time was typical of most TCR beta V segments in an earlier analysis. TCR beta V- and J-gene trimming was later associated with a missense DCLRE1C variant.

Concerning this clone: Antigen specificity is unknown.

Use of 60 Vbeta and 13 Jbeta primers characterized the PCR. Sequenced by immunoSEQ multiplex PCR; TCRdb stores in-frame clones only, minus some. The sample comprises about 170,000 clones, 77% of which are singletons, and about 1.4% rests with the top ten. The TCR sequence derives from a young woman in good health and CMV-seropositive. The material sequenced was PBMCs.

CDR3 DNA sequence: TGTGCCCGGAACCCAGGGGATAACTATGGCTACACCTTC. As protein: CARNPGDNYGYTF. The gene calls are TRBV30 and TRBJ1-2, with a possible D match to TRBD1 (6 bases). The CDR3 loop spans 13 amino acids. CDR1 and CDR2 from the germline V gene are GTSNPN and SVGIG (reference sequence). Trimming pared 8 bases from V and 1 base from J, leaving 14 bases between.